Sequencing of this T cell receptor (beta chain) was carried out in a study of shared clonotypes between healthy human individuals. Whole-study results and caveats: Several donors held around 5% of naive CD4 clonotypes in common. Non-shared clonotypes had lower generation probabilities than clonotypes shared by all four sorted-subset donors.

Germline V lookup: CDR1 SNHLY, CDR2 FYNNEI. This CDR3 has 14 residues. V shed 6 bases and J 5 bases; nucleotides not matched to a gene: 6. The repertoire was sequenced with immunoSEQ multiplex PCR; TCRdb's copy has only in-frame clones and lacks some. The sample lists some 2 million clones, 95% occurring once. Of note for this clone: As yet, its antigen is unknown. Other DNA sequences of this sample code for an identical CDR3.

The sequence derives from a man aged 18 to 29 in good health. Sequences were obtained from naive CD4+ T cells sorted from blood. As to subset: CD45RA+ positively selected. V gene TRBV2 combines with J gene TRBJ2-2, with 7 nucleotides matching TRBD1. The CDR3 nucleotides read TGTGCCAGCAGGAGGGACAGCGAAACCGGGGAGCTGTTTTTT. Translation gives CASRRDSETGELFF.